Listed here are 28 T cell receptor beta chains from one sample, sequenced in a study of blood T cell repertoires in COVID-19. TCRdb keeps only in-frame clones here, not all; method: immunoSEQ multiplex PCR. The sample lists 65,000 to 85,000 clones, roughly 89% occurring once. Sequencing was performed on peripheral blood. These receptors came from a human donor in a cohort sampled during active COVID-19.

The chain combines TRBV3-1 (or the pseudogene TRBV3-2) with TRBJ2-7, with TRBD1 as a possible D gene (6 bases). The V end lost 1 base, the J end lost 3 bases, and 16 bases lay between the germline ends. The CDR3 extends over 16 amino acids. Germline assignment: CDR1 LGHDT and CDR2 YNNKEL (reference sequence). CDR3 nucleotides: TGTGCCAGCAGCCAAGGTGTGGCAGGGGTCAGCTACGAGCAGTACTTC. Residues: CASSQGVAGVSYEQYF.

The rearrangement uses TRBV19 and TRBJ1-5; TRBD1 agrees at 9 bases. With 2 bases clipped from V and 3 bases from J, the junction kept 5 bases outside the gene matches. The CDR3 has 16 amino acids. Germline V gives CDR1 LNHDA, CDR2 SQIVND (reference sequence). CDR3 amino acids: CASSIMGTGHNQPQHF. The CDR3 DNA reads as TGTGCCAGTAGTATAATGGGGACAGGGCACAATCAGCCCCAGCATTTT.

The V and J genes are TRBV6-5 and TRBJ2-7; TRBD1 is a possible D gene (7 bases). Trimming shortened V by 3 bases and J by 5 bases, and 17 bases separated the two germline ends. The CDR3 has 15 residues. CDR1 and CDR2 (germline): MNHEY, SVGAGI. The CDR3 DNA reads as TGTGCCAGCAGTTATCTTGGAGGGGGCGGGAACGAGCAGTACTTC. Protein product: CASSYLGGGGNEQYF.

The rearrangement uses TRBV20-1 and TRBJ1-2; D not certain. Trimming took 2 bases from V and 8 from J, leaving 9 bases between them. The CDR3 sequence is 11 residues long. Looked up from germline, CDR1 is DFQATT and CDR2 is SNEGSKA (reference sequence). The CDR3 DNA reads as TGCAGTGCTAGAAAGAGTAGCGGCTACACCTTC. Translation gives CSARKSSGYTF.

This clone has only one observation. V usage is TRBV30 and J usage is TRBJ1-2, with 7 bases that match TRBD1. Per germline, CDR1 GTSNPN and CDR2 SVGIG (reference sequence). This CDR3 contains 18 residues. Trimming took 5 bases from V and 7 from J; bases not matched to a gene: 25. The CDR3 reads CAWVRGKGGPPLLSGYTF. DNA for the CDR3: TGTGCCTGGGTGCGGGGCAAAGGGGGCCCTCCCCTATTGAGTGGCTACACCTTC.

The V gene is TRBV19, the J gene TRBJ2-3; D is uncertain. The germline V and J ends were trimmed by 6 bases and 4 bases, with 11 bases remaining between them. The CDR3 has 13 amino acids. CDR1 LNHDA and CDR2 SQIVND come from the germline V gene (reference sequence). The CDR3 loop is CASRGRGADTQYF. The CDR3 nucleotides are TGTGCCAGTAGAGGAAGAGGAGCAGATACGCAGTATTTT.

The rearrangement links TRBV12-3 or TRBV12-4 to TRBJ2-2, with TRBD1 as a possible D gene (6 bases). With 4 bases removed from V and 9 bases from J, the gap between germline ends came to 12 bases. The CDR3 has 13 residues. This CDR3 is CASSSHRVRELFF. The CDR3 DNA reads TGTGCCAGCAGTTCGCACAGGGTCCGGGAGCTGTTTTTT.

The rearrangement joins TRBV6-5 to TRBJ1-5, with 7 positions matching TRBD1. Germline-derived CDR1 and CDR2 are MNHEY and SVGAGI. V lost 7 bases, J lost 5 bases, and 5 bases stayed unmatched. This CDR3 is built from 13 residues. CDR3 sequence (DNA): TGTGCCAGCAAACTCACAGGGGATCAGCCCCAGCATTTT. Its protein product is CASKLTGDQPQHF.

This chain uses TRBV10-1 with TRBJ1-2, with 7 nucleotides matching TRBD1. V shed 0 bases and J 7 bases; nucleotides not matched to a gene: 8. This CDR3 has 15 residues. In germline, CDR1 is WNHNN, CDR2 SYGVQD (reference sequence). The CDR3 loop is CASSESRTGFGGYTF. CDR3 nucleotide sequence: TGCGCCAGCAGTGAGTCTCGGACAGGCTTCGGTGGCTACACCTTC.

The gene calls are TRBV6-5 and TRBJ1-1; TRBD1 aligns across 8 bases. V shed 8 bases and J 5 bases; nucleotides not matched to a gene: 7. This CDR3 has 13 amino acids. Looked up from germline, CDR1 is MNHEY and CDR2 is SVGAGI. CDR3 protein: CASAPTGATEAFF. CDR3 sequence (DNA): TGTGCCAGCGCCCCGACAGGGGCTACTGAAGCTTTCTTT.

The rearrangement links TRBV29-1 to TRBJ2-1, with 12 bases lining up with TRBD1. Germline CDR1 and CDR2: SQVTM and ANQGSEA. Trimming at V came to 6 bases and at J to 7 bases, leaving 4 bases not matched to a gene. The CDR3 length is 13 residues. The CDR3 nucleotides read TGCAGCGTAGGGACAGGGGGCGGGAATGAGCAGTTCTTC. Its protein product is CSVGTGGGNEQFF.

This chain uses TRBV29-1 with TRBJ1-2; 10 bases are a match to TRBD1. Trimming at V came to 0 bases and at J to 4 bases, leaving 2 bases not matched to a gene. From germline, CDR1 is SQVTM and CDR2 ANQGSEA. The CDR3 is 14 amino acids. This CDR3 is CSVEDRDRGYGYTF. CDR3 in DNA: TGCAGCGTTGAAGATCGGGACAGGGGCTATGGCTACACCTTC. The whole variable domain, remainder taken from reference TRBV29-1 and TRBJ1-2, is SAVISQKPSRDICQRGTSLTIQCQVDSQVTMMFWYRQQPGQSLTLIATANQGSEATYESGFVIDKFPISRPNLTFSTLTVSNMSPEDSSIYLCSVEDRDRGYGYTFGSGTRLTVV.

This rearrangement joins TRBV19 to TRBJ1-1; tentatively, D is TRBD1 (6 bases). The CDR3 loop spans 18 amino acids. Germline loops: CDR1 LNHDA, CDR2 SQIVND (reference sequence). V lost 0 bases and J lost 2, with 19 bases in between. CDR3 DNA sequence: TGTGCCAGTAGTATAGATGGGGCGGCAGGGGCAGGAAACACTGAAGCTTTCTTT. The encoded protein is CASSIDGAAGAGNTEAFF.

CDR3 amino acids: CASSLAGAGINYGYTF. CDR3 DNA sequence: TGTGCCAGCAGCTTAGCTGGGGCAGGGATTAACTATGGCTACACCTTC. The chain links TRBV7-2 to TRBJ1-2, with a tentative D call TRBD1 (5 bases). Germline CDR1 SGHTA, CDR2 FQGNSA. Trimming stripped 0 bases from V and 1 base from J, with 12 bases between. The CDR3 runs to 16 residues.

This clone has just one count. This chain connects TRBV6-6 to TRBJ1-2; TRBD1 matches at 8 bases. The CDR3 runs to 13 residues. Losses at the gene ends were 1 base for V and 8 bases for J; bases not matched to a gene: 3. The V gene's germline CDR1 is MNHNY and CDR2 SVGAGI (reference sequence). CDR3 nucleotides: TGTGCCAGCAGTTACTTTGACAGGGGCGGCTACACCTTC. This encodes CASSYFDRGGYTF.

This clone was recorded once. CDR3 DNA: TGTGCCAGCAGTGACAGACTGAACACCGGGGAGCTGTTTTTT. Protein product: CASSDRLNTGELFF. The gene calls are TRBV25-1 and TRBJ2-2; D is unclear. Germline lookup yields CDR1 MGHDK and CDR2 SYGVNS. The CDR3 runs to 14 residues. Trimming shortened V by 3 bases and J by 1 base, and 6 bases separated the two germline ends.

This rearrangement joins TRBV27 to TRBJ1-2; TRBD1 matches at 8 bases. Germline CDR1 reads MNHEY; CDR2 reads SMNVEV (reference sequence). V lost 5 bases, J lost 6 bases, and 5 bases stayed unmatched. The CDR3 loop spans 13 amino acids. For the CDR3, the DNA is TGTGCCAGCAGTCAACAGGGGGGGGATGGCTACACCTTC. Its protein product is CASSQQGGDGYTF.

The count of this clone is one. V usage is TRBV18 and J usage is TRBJ1-2; no clear D gene. Germline V gene lookup returns CDR1 KGHSH and CDR2 LQKENI. V lost 2 bases and J lost 7, with 14 bases in between. The CDR3 loop spans 14 amino acids. The CDR3 sequence: CASSPWEKGGGYTF. Here the CDR3 DNA reads TGTGCCAGCTCACCATGGGAGAAAGGCGGTGGCTACACCTTC. Supplemented by reference TRBV18 and TRBJ1-2, the full variable domain reads NAGVMQNPRHLVRRRGQEARLRCSPMKGHSHVYWYRQLPEEGLKFMVYLQKENIIDESGMPKERFSAEFPKEGPSILRIQQVVRGDSAAYFCASSPWEKGGGYTFGSGTRLTVV.

The gene calls are TRBV11-2 and TRBJ2-2; unclear D gene. This CDR3 has 13 residues. Trimming took off 0 bases at V and 6 bases at J, with 5 bases between the two ends. Germline values: CDR1 SGHAT, CDR2 FQNNGV. CDR3 amino acids: CASSLDQSGELFF. DNA of the CDR3: TGTGCCAGCAGCTTAGATCAATCCGGGGAGCTGTTTTTT.

The CDR3 here is CASSQGSDQGGNIQYF. CDR3 bases: TGCGCCAGCAGCCAAGGTTCGGACCAGGGGGGAAACATTCAGTACTTC. The V and J genes are TRBV4-3 and TRBJ2-4, with D maybe TRBD1 (7 bases). V dropped 1 base and J dropped 6 bases, with 16 bases sitting between them. Germline lookup yields CDR1 LGHNA and CDR2 YSLEER. This CDR3 has 16 residues.

This chain links TRBV13 with TRBJ1-6, with D tentatively TRBD1 (5 bases). The CDR3 length is 15 residues. Germline V gene sequence: CDR1 PRHDT, CDR2 FYEKMQ (reference sequence). V was trimmed by 0 bases and J by 7 bases, leaving 10 bases between them. The CDR3 protein is CASSLGTGGNSPLHF. The DNA for the CDR3 is TGTGCCAGCAGCTTAGGTACAGGCGGAAATTCACCCCTCCACTTT.

This clone appeared a few times. V is TRBV3-1 (or the pseudogene TRBV3-2) and J is TRBJ1-5; D gene ambiguous. The CDR3 length is 14 residues. Trimming removed 4 bases from V and 0 bases from J, with 7 bases in between. Germline V CDR1 and CDR2: LGHDT, YNNKEL (reference sequence). CDR3 nucleotide sequence: TGTGCCAGCAGCCCCCAGGATAGCAATCAGCCCCAGCATTTT. Its translation: CASSPQDSNQPQHF.

This clone has just one count. Relative to the germline gene, one junction end is altered; a read error may explain this. The rearrangement joins TRBV4-1 to TRBJ2-3; 8 bases map to TRBD2. The CDR3 is 16 amino acids. Looked up from germline, CDR1 is MGHRA and CDR2 is YSYEKL. CDR3 DNA sequence: TGCGCCACCAGCCCCCCGGGGGGGGAAAGGGCAGATACGCAGTATTTT. Translated, it gives CATSPPGGERADTQYF.

This chain links TRBV6-6 with TRBJ2-7; maybe TRBD1 (5 bases). This CDR3 comprises 16 residues. Germline V gene data show CDR1 as MNHNY and CDR2 as SVGAGI (reference sequence). V lost 4 bases to trimming and J lost 0 bases, with 16 bases between them. The CDR3 DNA follows: TGTGCCAGCAGTTTCCACCCGGACATAGCCTCCTACGAGCAGTACTTC. It codes for CASSFHPDIASYEQYF.

The chain is built from TRBV2 and TRBJ2-1, with TRBD2 matching 7 bases. Germline CDR1 and CDR2: SNHLY and FYNNEI. CDR3 size: 15 residues. V lost 7 bases to trimming and J lost 0 bases; unmatched junction nucleotides: 6. DNA for the CDR3: TGTGCCAGCATATACAGGACTAGCTCCTACAATGAGCAGTTCTTC. This translates into CASIYRTSSYNEQFF.

As regards this clone: The junction does not match germline at one end; this may be a read error. V usage is TRBV18 and J usage is TRBJ2-1; 13 bases line up with TRBD2. The CDR3 has 16 amino acids. The V gene's germline CDR1 is KGHSH and CDR2 LQKENI. CDR3 DNA sequence: TGTGCCAGCTCCCCACTAGCGGGGGGGGAATACAATGAGCAGTTCTTC. This codes for CASSPLAGGEYNEQFF.

The sample holds one count of this clone. The J gene is TRBJ2-7, the V gene TRBV7-6; TRBD2 agrees at 11 bases. Germline V gives CDR1 SGHVS, CDR2 FNYEAQ. This CDR3 is built from 15 residues. The junction had 5 bases not matched to a gene; V was cut back by 4 bases and J by 3 bases. In nucleotides, the CDR3 is TGTGCCAGCAGCTATATAGCGGGGGGGGGCTACGAGCAGTACTTC. Residues: CASSYIAGGGYEQYF.

This chain links TRBV3-1 (or the pseudogene TRBV3-2) with TRBJ1-2; 9 positions match TRBD1. This CDR3 comprises 15 residues. J gave up 2 bases and V 4 bases, and 5 bases lay outside the gene matches. Germline values: CDR1 LGHDT, CDR2 YNNKEL (reference sequence). DNA of the CDR3: TGTGCCAGCAGCCTCTCGGGACAGGGCAACTATGGCTACACCTTC. This gives the protein CASSLSGQGNYGYTF.